These 8 T cell receptor beta chains share one sample of origin, sequenced in a study of regulatory T cells in long-lasting Graves disease. According to the study, TCR beta libraries were built with iRepertoire HTBI primers and CDR3-region Arm-PCR. TCRdb reprocessed the multiplex PCR reads with MiXCR, giving one entry per CDR3 protein. Of roughly 360,000 distinct CDR3 sequences in the sample, less than 30% were seen once. This sample's time point: persistent/refractory GD, antithyroid drugs over 5 years with positive TRAb. Construction of the TCR library relied on RNA isolated from PBMCs. Sequenced here: peripheral blood mononuclear cells (PBMCs), sampled when the disease was refractory, from a patient treated with antithyroid drugs. All receptors come from a middle-aged woman with Graves disease.

The sample holds a few counts of this clonotype. The chain uses TRBV7-3 and TRBJ2-2; D unclear. Germline V lookup: CDR1 SGHTA, CDR2 FQGTGA. The CDR3 is 15 residues long. V was clipped by 5 bases and J by 7 bases, with 17 bases between them. CDR3 sequence (DNA): TGTGCCAGCAGCCCCAGGCCTGGATGGGACGGGGAGCTGTTTTTT. Translating it yields CASSPRPGWDGELFF.

This chain connects TRBV19 to TRBJ1-5; D perhaps matches TRBD1 (5 bases). Trimming removed 4 bases at V and 1 base at J, with 14 bases between. The CDR3 is made up of 16 amino acids. CDR1 LNHDA and CDR2 SQIVND come from the germline V gene (reference sequence). CDR3 residues: CASSTSFEGSNQPQHF. The CDR3 bases are TGTGCCAGTAGTACCTCTTTTGAGGGGAGCAATCAGCCCCAGCATTTT.

V gene TRBV20-1 combines with J gene TRBJ2-2; D ambiguous. From germline, CDR1 is DFQATT and CDR2 SNEGSKA (reference sequence). The V end was cut by 1 base, the J end by 2 bases, with 8 bases between. The CDR3 consists of 14 residues. CDR3 in amino acids: CSARAGHNTGELFF. The CDR3 coding sequence is TGCAGTGCTAGAGCTGGGCACAACACCGGGGAGCTGTTTTTT.

The chain couples TRBV5-6 to TRBJ2-5, with D unresolved. CDR1 is SGHDT, CDR2 YYEEEE, per germline. The V and J ends lost 4 bases and 5 bases respectively, with 12 bases between them. There are 13 residues in the CDR3. CDR3 sequence: CASSGVPQETQYF. DNA of the CDR3: TGTGCCAGCAGCGGGGTCCCCCAGGAGACCCAGTACTTC.

Only a few counts were recorded for this clonotype. This chain connects TRBV19 to TRBJ1-1, with D unclear. Trimming cost V 6 bases and J 5 bases, with 25 bases left between them. Germline values: CDR1 LNHDA, CDR2 SQIVND (reference sequence). The CDR3 has 17 residues. The DNA of the CDR3 is TGTGCCAGTAGCCCTGGGATCGGACTCCTAGGGTGGACTGAAGCTTTCTTT. Protein sequence: CASSPGIGLLGWTEAFF.

The chain combines TRBV20-1 with TRBJ1-1; D is uncertain. This CDR3 is 12 amino acids long. V gave up 4 bases and J gave up 4 bases, with 10 bases separating them. The germline V gene encodes CDR1 DFQATT and CDR2 SNEGSKA (reference sequence). CDR3 nucleotides: TGCAGTGCTACCCCCGGTATCACTGAAGCTTTCTTT. Translated, it gives CSATPGITEAFF.

V and J are TRBV24-1 and TRBJ2-3; 10 bases match TRBD2. V lost 1 base to trimming and J lost 3 bases; unmatched junction nucleotides: 15. In germline, CDR1 is KGHDR, CDR2 SFDVKD. The CDR3 has 20 amino acids. Here the CDR3 DNA reads TGTGCCACCAGTGATTTAAGGTTAGGTGCTAGCGGGAGTGGAACAGATACGCAGTATTTT. Residues: CATSDLRLGASGSGTDTQYF.

In regard to this clonotype: At one boundary the junction diverges from the germline segment, which might be a read error. V usage is TRBV20-1 and J usage is TRBJ1-1; D is uncertain. Looked up from germline, CDR1 is DFQATT and CDR2 is SNEGSKA (reference sequence). This CDR3 contains 12 residues. CDR3 sequence: CSANSLNTEAFF. The CDR3 bases are TGCAGTGCCAATTCCTTGAACACTGAAGCCTTCTTT.